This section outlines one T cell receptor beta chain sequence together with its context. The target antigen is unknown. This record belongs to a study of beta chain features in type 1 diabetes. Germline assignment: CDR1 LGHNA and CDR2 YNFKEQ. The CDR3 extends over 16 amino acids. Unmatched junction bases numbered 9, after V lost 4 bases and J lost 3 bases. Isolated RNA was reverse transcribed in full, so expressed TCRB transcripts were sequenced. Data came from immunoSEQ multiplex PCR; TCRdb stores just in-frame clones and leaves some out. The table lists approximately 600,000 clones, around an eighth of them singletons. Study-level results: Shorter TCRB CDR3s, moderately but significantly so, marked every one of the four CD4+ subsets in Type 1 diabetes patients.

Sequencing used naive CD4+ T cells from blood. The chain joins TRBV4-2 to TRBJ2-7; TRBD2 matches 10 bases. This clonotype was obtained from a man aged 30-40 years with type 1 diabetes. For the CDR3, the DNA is TGTGCCAGCAGCCGGGCGGGACTAGCGAAGGACTACGAGCAGTACTTC. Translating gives CASSRAGLAKDYEQYF.